The rows below give T cell receptor beta chains drawn from one sample of a study of shared clonotypes between healthy human individuals. Using immunoSEQ multiplex PCR, the repertoire was profiled, and TCRdb retains in-frame clones only, with some absent. The table shows millions of clones, with roughly 95% occurring only once. The sequenced material came from naive CD8+ T cells sorted from blood. The receptors derive from a man in his late teens or twenties in good health. The CDR3 runs from the conserved cysteine through the conserved F or W. The D gene is left open where the match is weak. Rows may omit the clone size; those that give it use once, few, many or a size class.

TRBJ2-5	.	TRBV9	.	TGTGCCAGCAGCGTAAACGGGGCCGGTATCGAGGCCCAGTACTTC	CASSVNGAGIEAQYF
TRBJ2-7	.	TRBV7-9	.	TGTGCCAGCAGCCCCGCTTTTCCGACTAAGGGAGTCAACGAGCAGTACTTC	CASSPAFPTKGVNEQYF
TRBJ2-7	.	TRBV13	.	TGTGCCAGCAGCTCCGGCGGGAACTACGAGCAGTACTTC	CASSSGGNYEQYF
TRBJ2-3	.	TRBV2	.	TGTGCCGGCAGTGGCGGGACTGGGCGGACAGATACGCAGTATTTT	CAGSGGTGRTDTQYF
TRBJ1-6	once	TRBV11-2	TRBD1	TGTGCCAGCAGCTTAGGACAGGGAACTAGGCCACCCCTCCACTTT	CASSLGQGTRPPLHF
TRBJ2-7	.	TRBV28	.	TGTGCCAGCAGTTTAGCAGCAAATGAGCAGTACTTC	CASSLAANEQYF
TRBJ2-1	few	TRBV5-1	.	TGCGCCAGCAGCTTGGAGGGTCGACCGAGCTCCTACAATGAGCAGTTCTTC	CASSLEGRPSSYNEQFF
TRBJ1-5	.	TRBV27	.	TGTGCCAGCAGTTTTTGGGGTCCCAATCAGCCCCAGCATTTT	CASSFWGPNQPQHF
TRBJ2-3	.	TRBV28	TRBD1	TGTGCCAGCAGCCCGTGGAAGGACAGGGGCACTAGCACAGATACGCAGTATTTT	CASSPWKDRGTSTDTQYF
TRBJ2-1	few	TRBV29-1	TRBD2	TGCAGCGTTGAAGATCCAGCGGGGAACTACAATGAGCAGTTCTTC	CSVEDPAGNYNEQFF
TRBJ2-5	.	TRBV11-2	TRBD1	TGTGCCAGCAGCCGGACAGGGTCGGTAGAGACCCAGTACTTC	CASSRTGSVETQYF
TRBJ1-1	.	TRBV25-1	.	TGTGCCAGCAGCGATAATACGGTCTGGACAGCGGTAAACACTGAAGCTTTCTTT	CASSDNTVWTAVNTEAFF
TRBJ2-7	.	TRBV2	TRBD2	TGTGCCAGCAGTGTAGGGACTAGCGGGTCCCAAACCTACGAGCAGTACTTC	CASSVGTSGSQTYEQYF
TRBJ2-7	.	TRBV15	.	TGTGCCACCAGCAGGGAGGACGGCTACGAGCAGTACTTC	CATSREDGYEQYF
TRBJ2-7	.	TRBV13	.	TGTGCCAGCAGCTTAGGGTCCGGGGGCAGGTCCTACGAGCAGTACTTC	CASSLGSGGRSYEQYF
TRBJ2-7	.	TRBV10-2	TRBD2	TGCGCCAGTTCGGGACTAGGGTCCTACGAGCAGTACTTC	CASSGLGSYEQYF
TRBJ2-1	once	TRBV4-1	TRBD2	TGCGCCAGCAGCCCGGGACTAGCGGGGGACTCCTACAATGAGCAGTTCTTC	CASSPGLAGDSYNEQFF
TRBJ2-3	.	TRBV9	.	TGTGCCAGCTCACCGCGAGGGGGAGATACGCAGTATTTT	CASSPRGGDTQYF
TRBJ2-1	.	TRBV30	.	TGTGCCTGGGATGAAGGTGAGCAGTTCTTC	CAWDEGEQFF
TRBJ2-3	.	TRBV28	.	TGTGCCAGCAGTTTTCCCCAGTATTTT	CASSFPQYF
TRBJ2-7	.	TRBV19	TRBD2	TGTGCCAGTAGTCGGGGACTAGCGGGAGTATACGAGCAGTACTTC	CASSRGLAGVYEQYF
TRBJ2-1	.	TRBV29-1	TRBD1	TGCAGCGAGACAGGGGGCCAGCACAATGAGCAGTTCTTC	CSETGGQHNEQFF
TRBJ2-7	.	TRBV7-9	TRBD1	TGTGCCAGCAGCGTAACAACCGGGACAGGGGACGACGAGCAGTACTTC	CASSVTTGTGDDEQYF
TRBJ2-7	.	TRBV9	.	TGTGCCAGCAGCGTAGTGTCCCAGGGCGAGCAGTACTTC	CASSVVSQGEQYF
TRBJ1-1	.	TRBV7-2	TRBD1	TGTGCCAGCAGCTTACTCCGGGACAGTCTTGAAGCTTTCTTT	CASSLLRDSLEAFF
TRBJ2-5	.	TRBV2	.	TGTGCCAGCAGTGCCACTTCGGGAGAGACCCAGTACTTC	CASSATSGETQYF
TRBJ1-1	.	TRBV29-1	.	TGCAGCGTTGAGGGGGGTTCAAACACTGAAGCTTTCTTT	CSVEGGSNTEAFF
TRBJ2-7	.	TRBV9	TRBD2	TGTGCCAGCAGCAAGGGACTAGCGGGAGCGGACGAGCAGTACTTC	CASSKGLAGADEQYF
TRBJ2-1	.	TRBV27	TRBD2	TGTGCCAGCAGTTCTAGCGGGAGTGGCTACAATGAGCAGTTCTTC	CASSSSGSGYNEQFF
TRBJ2-1	.	TRBV25-1	TRBD2	TGTGCCAGCAGTGCCTCCCGACTAGCGACGGGGACGAATGAGCAGTTCTTC	CASSASRLATGTNEQFF
TRBJ2-7	.	TRBV5-5	TRBD1	TGTGCCAGCAGCCTACGGGGACAGGGAAACTACGAGCAGTACTTC	CASSLRGQGNYEQYF
TRBJ2-5	.	TRBV6-5	TRBD2	TGTGCCAGCAGTTACGGGGACTACCAACAAGAGACCCAGTACTTC	CASSYGDYQQETQYF
TRBJ2-1	.	TRBV6-6	.	TGTGCCAGCAGTTACTCGGGGGGGCTTGGTAATGAGCAGTTCTTC	CASSYSGGLGNEQFF
TRBJ2-3	.	TRBV5-6	TRBD2	TGTGCCAGCAGCGGGAAGCGGGAAACCGTAGATACGCAGTATTTT	CASSGKRETVDTQYF
TRBJ1-5	.	TRBV10-1	TRBD1	TGCGCCAGCGGCGGGACAGGGGGCGCGGTGTCTCAGCCCCAGCATTTT	CASGGTGGAVSQPQHF
TRBJ2-5	.	TRBV4-1	.	TGCGCCAGCAGCCAAGTTGGGGAGGAGACCCAGTACTTC	CASSQVGEETQYF
TRBJ1-1	.	TRBV7-9	TRBD1	TGTGCCAGCAGCTTCGAATCAGGGGGAAGGTCTGAAGCTTTCTTT	CASSFESGGRSEAFF
TRBJ2-7	.	TRBV29-1	.	TGCAGCGTTGAAGAATGGGCAGGCGCATCCTACGAGCAGTACTTC	CSVEEWAGASYEQYF
TRBJ2-7	.	TRBV9	TRBD1	TGTGCCAGCAGCCAGGGACAGCCCTACGAGCAGTACTTC	CASSQGQPYEQYF
TRBJ2-5	.	TRBV2	TRBD1	TGTGCCAGCAGTGAAACCGCCGGGACAGAATTTAAAGAGACCCAGTACTTC	CASSETAGTEFKETQYF
TRBJ1-4	.	TRBV4-3	.	TGCGCCAGCAGCCAAGGGACAGTTTTGGGCGTAAATGAAAAACTGTTTTTT	CASSQGTVLGVNEKLFF
TRBJ2-7	.	TRBV5-4	TRBD1	TGTGCCAGCAGCTTTATGGGGGACAGGGGGGAGCAGTACTTC	CASSFMGDRGEQYF
TRBJ2-1	.	TRBV6-5	TRBD2	TGTGCCAGCAGTTCTGCGGGAGGCCCTTACAATGAGCAGTTCTTC	CASSSAGGPYNEQFF
TRBJ2-3	.	TRBV7-9	TRBD1	TGTGCCAGCAGCTTACCCTTTGTAAGACAGGGGAGGAATGAGGATACGCAGTATTTT	CASSLPFVRQGRNEDTQYF
TRBJ1-3	.	TRBV4-1	.	TGCGCCAGCAGCCAAGATGCAACAGAACGATCTGGAAACACCATATATTTT	CASSQDATERSGNTIYF
TRBJ2-5	.	TRBV6-6	.	TGTGCCAGCAGTTACTTCTTGGGAGAGACCCAGTACTTC	CASSYFLGETQYF
TRBJ2-5	.	TRBV21-1	.	TGTGCCAGCAGCAAAGCACCGGACAGGGACCAAGAGACCCAGTACTTC	CASSKAPDRDQETQYF
TRBJ2-7	once	TRBV7-9	TRBD2	TGTGCCAGCAGCTCCTCTAGCGGGGAGGCCTCCTACGAGCAGTACTTC	CASSSSSGEASYEQYF
TRBJ2-2	.	TRBV2	TRBD2	TGTGCCAGCAGAGCTACTAGCGGGGGGAACACCGGGGAGCTGTTTTTT	CASRATSGGNTGELFF